The rows below give T cell receptor beta chains drawn from one sample of a study of blood T cell repertoires in COVID-19. The data were produced by immunoSEQ multiplex PCR, yet TCRdb's version contains in-frame clones alone and is incomplete. Altogether 70,000 to 95,000 clones are present, around 90% being singletons, with the ten largest covering 3.9%. The sample comprised peripheral blood. These receptors came from a woman aged 45 to 65 in a cohort sampled during active COVID-19. Both conserved end residues are part of each CDR3. A D gene is named only where the DNA matches it firmly. Expanded clones are given a class, and other clones once, few, many or no size at all.

j_call,clone_size,d_call,v_call,cdr3_aa,cdr3_nt
TRBJ2-5,.,.,TRBV15,CATSRDRRGTQYF,TGTGCCACCAGCAGAGATCGACGGGGGACCCAGTACTTC
TRBJ2-1,.,TRBD1,TRBV24-1,CATAGTGSKYEQFF,TGTGCCACCGCCGGGACAGGGTCTAAGTATGAGCAGTTCTTC
TRBJ1-1,.,.,TRBV4-1,CASSQGFRDAWQNTEAFF,TGCGCCAGCAGCCAAGGGTTCCGGGATGCGTGGCAGAACACTGAAGCTTTCTTT
TRBJ1-1,.,.,TRBV3-1/TRBV3-2,CASSQGGIDEAFF,TGTGCCAGCAGCCAAGGCGGGATCGATGAAGCTTTCTTT
TRBJ1-5,.,TRBD1,TRBV9,CASSGTGGMNQPQHF,TGTGCCAGCAGTGGGACAGGGGGCATGAATCAGCCCCAGCATTTT
TRBJ1-3,.,.,TRBV4-2,CASSQASSGNTIYF,TGTGCCAGCAGCCAAGCTAGCTCTGGAAACACCATATATTTT
TRBJ2-1,.,TRBD2,TRBV11-3,CASSPRLAAHNEQFF,TGTGCCAGCAGCCCTCGACTAGCGGCGCACAATGAGCAGTTCTTC
TRBJ2-1,.,TRBD2,TRBV9,CASSVAGGRGEQFF,TGTGCCAGCAGCGTAGCGGGAGGGCGGGGTGAGCAGTTCTTC
TRBJ2-3,.,.,TRBV6-2/TRBV6-3,CASSYTAGQVFSTDTQYF,TGTGCCAGCAGTTACACAGCGGGACAGGTGTTTAGCACAGATACGCAGTATTTT
TRBJ1-4,.,TRBD1,TRBV5-8,CASSSGQGGEKLFF,TGTGCCAGCAGCTCGGGACAGGGGGGTGAAAAACTGTTTTTT
TRBJ1-1,.,.,TRBV30,CAWKNSQNTEAFF,TGTGCCTGGAAAAACAGCCAGAACACTGAAGCTTTCTTT
TRBJ2-3,.,.,TRBV21-1,CASSKPTSGSQTDTQYF,TGTGCCAGCAGCAAACCCACTAGCGGGAGCCAAACAGATACGCAGTATTTT
TRBJ1-1,.,TRBD1,TRBV5-1,CASSLTGGDQNTEAFF,TGCGCCAGCAGTTTGACAGGGGGCGACCAGAACACTGAAGCTTTCTTT
TRBJ1-6,few,.,TRBV11-3,CASSYSGYNSPLHF,TGTGCCAGCAGCTATTCAGGGTACAATTCACCCCTCCACTTT
TRBJ1-2,.,TRBD1,TRBV10-3,CAISDIGDSYGYTF,TGTGCCATCAGTGATATTGGGGACAGCTATGGCTACACCTTC
TRBJ1-2,.,TRBD1,TRBV12-3/TRBV12-4,CASSLSGGNGYTF,TGTGCCAGCAGTTTATCAGGGGGTAATGGCTACACCTTC
TRBJ2-7,once,TRBD2,TRBV6-5,CASTPGGTSSYEQYF,TGTGCCAGCACCCCGGGGGGAACTAGCTCCTACGAGCAGTACTTC
TRBJ2-1,.,TRBD2,TRBV5-1,CASRVQGLAGGKGEQFF,TGCGCCAGCAGAGTCCAAGGACTAGCGGGAGGAAAGGGTGAGCAGTTCTTC
TRBJ2-5,.,.,TRBV28,CASSLDAGTQYF,TGTGCCAGCAGTTTAGACGCAGGGACCCAGTACTTC
TRBJ2-1,.,.,TRBV5-1,CASSLGTGLSGVNEQFF,TGCGCCAGCAGCTTAGGAACAGGTCTGTCCGGCGTGAATGAGCAGTTCTTC
TRBJ1-4,.,TRBD1,TRBV2,CASGTGDVKLFF,TGTGCCAGCGGGACAGGGGACGTAAAACTGTTTTTT
TRBJ1-6,.,TRBD1,TRBV7-9,CASSLGGTGGLNSPLHF,TGTGCCAGCAGCTTAGGAGGAACAGGGGGCCTTAATTCACCCCTCCACTTT
TRBJ2-1,.,.,TRBV10-2,CASMASEYNEQFF,TGCGCCAGCATGGCTAGCGAATACAATGAGCAGTTCTTC
TRBJ1-4,.,.,TRBV11-2,CASSFSGGNEKLFF,TGTGCCAGCAGCTTCAGCGGGGGAAATGAAAAACTGTTTTTT
TRBJ1-2,.,TRBD1,TRBV5-4,CASSPDRVGYGYTF,TGTGCCAGCAGCCCGGACAGGGTGGGCTATGGCTACACCTTC
TRBJ2-7,.,.,TRBV7-2,CASSLISSYEQYF,TGTGCCAGCAGCTTAATCTCCTCCTACGAGCAGTACTTC
TRBJ1-6,.,.,TRBV27,CASKGGNYNSPLHF,TGTGCCAGCAAAGGAGGGAACTATAATTCACCCCTCCACTTT
TRBJ2-1,.,TRBD2,TRBV6-5,CASKTSGGIEQFF,TGTGCCAGCAAGACTAGCGGGGGGATTGAGCAGTTCTTC
TRBJ2-1,.,TRBD1,TRBV3-1/TRBV3-2,CASSPDRVYYNEQFF,TGTGCCAGCAGCCCAGACAGGGTGTATTACAATGAGCAGTTCTTC
TRBJ2-7,.,TRBD2,TRBV5-8,CASSLGASGSNEQYF,TGTGCCAGCAGCTTGGGGGCTAGCGGGAGTAACGAGCAGTACTTC
TRBJ2-7,.,TRBD2,TRBV7-9,CASSLAEGLAIPYEQYF,TGTGCCAGCAGCTTAGCCGAGGGACTAGCAATACCCTACGAGCAGTACTTC
TRBJ2-7,.,.,TRBV4-1,CASSQVPRGYEQYF,TGCGCCAGCAGCCAAGTGCCCAGGGGCTACGAGCAGTACTTC
TRBJ2-7,.,TRBD2,TRBV5-4,CASSPGAGRDEQYF,TGTGCCAGCAGCCCCGGGGCAGGGAGGGACGAGCAGTACTTC
TRBJ2-3,.,.,TRBV7-9,CASSPTDTQYF,TGTGCCAGCAGCCCAACAGATACGCAGTATTTT
TRBJ2-1,.,.,TRBV5-1,CASGTRSSYNEQFF,TGCGCCAGCGGTACTAGAAGTTCCTACAATGAGCAGTTCTTC
TRBJ1-3,.,TRBD1,TRBV9,CASSSKTGGLFSGNTIYF,TGTGCCAGCAGTTCAAAAACAGGGGGCCTGTTCTCTGGAAACACCATATATTTT
TRBJ2-1,.,TRBD2,TRBV10-2,CASRVAGGPYNEQFF,TGCGCCAGCAGAGTAGCGGGGGGGCCCTACAATGAGCAGTTCTTC
TRBJ2-6,.,.,TRBV27,CASKRMSGANVLTF,TGTGCCAGCAAGAGAATGTCTGGGGCCAACGTCCTGACTTTC
TRBJ1-2,.,TRBD1,TRBV7-2,CASSLGRQGRANYGYTF,TGTGCCAGCAGCTTAGGAAGACAGGGCAGAGCTAACTATGGCTACACCTTC
TRBJ2-2,.,TRBD1,TRBV23-1,CASSQSGTATGELFF,TGCGCCAGCAGTCAATCGGGGACAGCCACCGGGGAGCTGTTTTTT
TRBJ2-3,few,TRBD1,TRBV4-1,CASSISTWQGASDTQYF,TGCGCCAGCAGCATCAGCACGTGGCAGGGGGCGTCAGATACGCAGTATTTT
TRBJ2-1,.,TRBD2,TRBV5-1,CASNRLAGGNEQFF,TGCGCCAGTAACCGACTAGCGGGGGGAAATGAGCAGTTCTTC
TRBJ1-3,.,.,TRBV19,CASSKDFRRGSGNTIYF,TGTGCCAGTAGTAAGGACTTCCGACGGGGCTCTGGAAACACCATATATTTT
TRBJ2-5,.,.,TRBV3-1/TRBV3-2,CASSQERETQYF,TGTGCCAGCAGCCAAGAGCGGGAGACCCAGTACTTC
TRBJ2-7,.,.,TRBV6-1,CASSDRVAEQYF,TGTGCCAGCAGTGACAGGGTGGCTGAGCAGTACTTC
TRBJ2-3,.,.,TRBV2,CASSVIGADTQYF,TGTGCCAGCAGTGTGATCGGGGCAGATACGCAGTATTTT
TRBJ1-4,.,TRBD1,TRBV18,CASSPDRGRWLFF,TGTGCCAGCTCACCAGACAGGGGTCGGTGGCTGTTTTTT
TRBJ1-2,.,.,TRBV6-5,CASSLKGGGYGYTF,TGTGCCAGCAGTTTAAAGGGGGGGGGCTATGGCTACACCTTC
TRBJ2-5,.,TRBD2,TRBV10-3,CAISVPASGGEETQYF,TGTGCCATCAGTGTCCCAGCTAGCGGGGGAGAAGAGACCCAGTACTTC
TRBJ2-4,once,TRBD1,TRBV18,CASSLGQENIQYF,TGTGCCAGCTCACTAGGACAGGAAAACATTCAGTACTTC
TRBJ1-1,.,TRBD1,TRBV13,CASSYLQGENTEAFF,TGTGCCAGCAGCTATCTACAGGGGGAGAACACTGAAGCTTTCTTT
TRBJ1-6,.,TRBD1,TRBV15,CATRPTGALNSPLHF,TGTGCCACCAGGCCGACAGGGGCCCTTAATTCACCCCTCCACTTT
TRBJ1-5,few,TRBD1,TRBV2,CASSRGQGAYQPQHF,TGTGCCAGCAGTCGAGGACAGGGGGCATATCAGCCCCAGCATTTT
TRBJ1-1,.,.,TRBV6-4,CAIKYRVWTEAFF,TGTGCCATCAAATACAGGGTATGGACTGAAGCTTTCTTT
TRBJ2-7,few,.,TRBV5-1,CASSSLETYEQYF,TGCGCCAGCAGCTCCCTTGAGACCTACGAGCAGTACTTC